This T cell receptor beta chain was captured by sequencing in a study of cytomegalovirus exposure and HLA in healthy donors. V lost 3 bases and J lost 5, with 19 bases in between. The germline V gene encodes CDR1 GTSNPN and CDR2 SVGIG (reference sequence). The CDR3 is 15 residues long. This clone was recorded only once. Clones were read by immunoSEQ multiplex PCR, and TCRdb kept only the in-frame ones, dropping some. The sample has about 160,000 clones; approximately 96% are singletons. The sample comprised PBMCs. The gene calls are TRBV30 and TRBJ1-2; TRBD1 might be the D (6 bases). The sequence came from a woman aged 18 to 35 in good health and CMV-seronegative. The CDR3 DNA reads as TGTGCCTGGAGGAACAGGGTTGGGATATCTTATGGCTACACCTTC. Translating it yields CAWRNRVGISYGYTF.